This TCR beta chain emerged from a study of cytomegalovirus exposure and HLA in healthy donors. General study results and limits: In the roughly 120 validation repertoires, a later analysis found that first-cohort TCR clusters tended to co-occur. A list of more than 150 TCR beta chains associated with cytomegalovirus was given.

Germline V gives CDR1 MNHEY, CDR2 SVGAGI. The CDR3 has 13 amino acids. V lost 5 bases to trimming and J lost 5 bases, with 9 bases between them. Remarks on this clone: The antigen is unknown.

The donors were in the 120-subject validation cohort; that cohort was separate from the approximately 730-subject first cohort. Here immunoSEQ multiplex PCR was the method, and the copy in TCRdb shows in-frame clones only, minus some. The sample lists a few hundred thousand clones; nearly 90% were seen once. What was sequenced was PBMCs. The sequence was collected from a man aged 30 to 45 in good health and CMV-seronegative. V and J are TRBV6-5 and TRBJ2-2; perhaps TRBD2 as D (6 bases). The CDR3 DNA reads as TGTGCCAGCAGTACCGGGAGTACCGGGGAGCTGTTTTTT. Encoded protein: CASSTGSTGELFF.